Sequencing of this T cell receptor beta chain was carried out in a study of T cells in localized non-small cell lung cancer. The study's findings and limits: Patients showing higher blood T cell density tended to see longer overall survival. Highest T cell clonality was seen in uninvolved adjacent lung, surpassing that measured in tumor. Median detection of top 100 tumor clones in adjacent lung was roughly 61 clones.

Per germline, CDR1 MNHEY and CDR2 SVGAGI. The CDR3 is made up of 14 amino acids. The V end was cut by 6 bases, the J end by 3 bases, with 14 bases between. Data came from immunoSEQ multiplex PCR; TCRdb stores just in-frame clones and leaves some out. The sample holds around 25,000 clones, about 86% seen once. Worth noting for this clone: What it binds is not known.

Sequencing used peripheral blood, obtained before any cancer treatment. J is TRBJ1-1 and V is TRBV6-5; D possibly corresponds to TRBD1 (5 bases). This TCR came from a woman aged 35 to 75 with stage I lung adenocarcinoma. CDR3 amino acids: CASSGPGWDTEAFF. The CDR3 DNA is TGTGCCAGCAGCGGGCCAGGGTGGGACACTGAAGCTTTCTTT.